The TCR beta chain under discussion was sequenced for a study of T cell responses to AZD1222 COVID-19 vaccine. Study-level findings and limits: Every sample of the repertoires postdated the peak T cell response.

A remark on this clone: What it binds is not known.

The CDR3 spans 14 residues. Germline V gene data show CDR1 as SGHAT and CDR2 as FQNNGV. Deletions cut 6 bases from V and 1 base from J, with 12 bases between. Method: immunoSEQ multiplex PCR; TCRdb's copy keeps in-frame clones and lacks some. This table holds about 150,000 clones, approximately 90% found once. This chain uses TRBV11-2 with TRBJ1-1; D uncertain. This sequence was found in an adult in good health. Here the sequenced sample was peripheral blood, taken on day 0 of MenACWY control vaccination. DNA for the CDR3: TGTGCCAGCAGGGACCTGGGAGCGAACACTGAAGCTTTCTTT. Its translation: CASRDLGANTEAFF.